These T cell receptor beta chains were read from a single sample in a study of T cell repertoires in cytomegalovirus infection. One entry per CDR3 protein results from TCRdb running MiXCR on the reads. The table includes 350,000 to 550,000 distinct CDR3 sequences, 30% to 40% detected once. Sequenced input: PBMCs. The receptors here all came from a human donor in good health (CMV status not recorded). Some clones in this sample may be carry-over from other donors' samples. CDR3s leave out the opening cysteine and the closing phenylalanine or tryptophan. Clone sizes are given selectively: once, few, many, or a class where the clone is expanded.

TRBV6-6	TRBJ1-5	-	ASSTTTGESNQPQH
TRBV6-8	TRBJ2-2	-	ASRAIGTGELF
TRBV7-2	TRBJ1-5	-	ASSFPGGSGAGNQPQH
TRBV24-1	TRBJ1-1	-	ATSPPDRVLEAF
TRBV28	TRBJ2-2	-	ASSPTMGGGTSGRSNTGELF
TRBV4-1	TRBJ1-1	once	ASSQAGHGGTEDF
TRBV27	TRBJ1-1	-	ASSPSHRGRSTEAF
TRBV7-2	TRBJ2-5	-	ASLGGGEGEETQY
TRBV5-3	TRBJ2-3	once	ASSSLDSPYTDTQY
TRBV11-2	TRBJ2-7	many	ASSLGRGAYEQY
TRBV19	TRBJ2-2	few	ASSILQGANTGELF
TRBV28	TRBJ1-1	few	ASEDGGNTEAF
TRBV7-6	TRBJ1-1	few	ASSRGQGAKDTEAF